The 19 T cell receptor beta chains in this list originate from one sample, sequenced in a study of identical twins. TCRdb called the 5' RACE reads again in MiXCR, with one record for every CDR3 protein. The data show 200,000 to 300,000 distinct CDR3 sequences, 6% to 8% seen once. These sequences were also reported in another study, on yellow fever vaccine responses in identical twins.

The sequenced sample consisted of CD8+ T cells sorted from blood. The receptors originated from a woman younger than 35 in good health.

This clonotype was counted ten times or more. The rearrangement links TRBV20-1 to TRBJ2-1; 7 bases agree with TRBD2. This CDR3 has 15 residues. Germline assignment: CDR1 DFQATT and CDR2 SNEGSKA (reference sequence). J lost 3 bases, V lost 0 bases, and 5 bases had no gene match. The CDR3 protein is CSARDWSSGYNEQFF. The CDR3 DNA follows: TGCAGTGCTAGAGATTGGTCTAGCGGCTACAATGAGCAGTTCTTC.

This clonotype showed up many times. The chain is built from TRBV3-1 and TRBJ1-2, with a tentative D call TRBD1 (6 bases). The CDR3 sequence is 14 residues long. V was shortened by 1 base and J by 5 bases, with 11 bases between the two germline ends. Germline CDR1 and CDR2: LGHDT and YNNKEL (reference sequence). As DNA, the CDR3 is TGTGCCAGCAGCCAAGGACAGGACTCATATGGCTACACCTTC. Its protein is CASSQGQDSYGYTF. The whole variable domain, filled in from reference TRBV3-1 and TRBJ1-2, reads DTAVSQTPKYLVTQMGNDKSIKCEQNLGHDTMYWYKQDSKKFLKIMFSYNNKELIINETVPNRFSPKSPDKAHLNLHINSLELGDSAVYFCASSQGQDSYGYTFGSGTRLTVV.

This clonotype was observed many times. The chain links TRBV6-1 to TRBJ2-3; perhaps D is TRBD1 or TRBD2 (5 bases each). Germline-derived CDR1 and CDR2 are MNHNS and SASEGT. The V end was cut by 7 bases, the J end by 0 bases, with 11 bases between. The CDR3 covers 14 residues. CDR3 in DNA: TGTGCCAGCAAGGGACCCACAAGCACAGATACGCAGTATTTT. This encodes CASKGPTSTDTQYF.

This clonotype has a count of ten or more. CDR3 residues: CASSLPGRPQHF. CDR3 in DNA: TGTGCCAGCAGTTTGCCGGGAAGGCCCCAGCATTTT. The V call is TRBV12-3 or TRBV12-4, the J call TRBJ1-5, with no clear D. Trimming pared 3 bases from V and 9 bases from J, leaving 9 bases between. The CDR3 sequence is 12 residues long.

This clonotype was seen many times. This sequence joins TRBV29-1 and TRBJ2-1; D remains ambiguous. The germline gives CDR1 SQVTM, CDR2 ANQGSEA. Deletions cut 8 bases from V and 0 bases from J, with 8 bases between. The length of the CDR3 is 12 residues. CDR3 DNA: TGCAGCCTTGGCACCTCCTACAATGAGCAGTTCTTC. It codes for CSLGTSYNEQFF.

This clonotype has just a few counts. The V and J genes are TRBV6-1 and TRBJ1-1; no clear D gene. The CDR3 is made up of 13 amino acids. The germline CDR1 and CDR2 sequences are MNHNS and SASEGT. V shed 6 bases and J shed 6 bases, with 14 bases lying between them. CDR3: CASSLTPAAEAFF. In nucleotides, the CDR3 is TGTGCCAGCAGCCTGACCCCCGCGGCTGAAGCTTTCTTT.

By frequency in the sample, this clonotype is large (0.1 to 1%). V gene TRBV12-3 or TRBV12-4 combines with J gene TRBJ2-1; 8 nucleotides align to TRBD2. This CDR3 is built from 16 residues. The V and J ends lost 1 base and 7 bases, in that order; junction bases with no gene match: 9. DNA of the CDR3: TGTGCCAGCAGTTTAGACTACGGGAGGGCCATGAATGAGCAGTTCTTC. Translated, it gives CASSLDYGRAMNEQFF.

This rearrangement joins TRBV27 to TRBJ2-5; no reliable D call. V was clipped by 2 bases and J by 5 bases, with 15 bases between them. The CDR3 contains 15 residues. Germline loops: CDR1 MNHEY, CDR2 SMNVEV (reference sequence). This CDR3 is CASSLRGRHTETQYF. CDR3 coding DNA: TGTGCCAGCAGTTTAAGAGGTCGCCATACGGAGACCCAGTACTTC.

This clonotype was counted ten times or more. The DNA for the CDR3 is TGCAGCGTTAAACACCAGAACACTGAAGCTTTCTTT. Translated: CSVKHQNTEAFF. This chain links TRBV29-1 with TRBJ1-1; no firm D call. The CDR3 is 12 amino acids. Germline CDR1 is SQVTM and CDR2 is ANQGSEA. The ends were cut back, 5 bases at V and 1 base at J, with 8 bases in the middle. The variable domain in full, completed from reference TRBV29-1 and TRBJ1-1, reads SAVISQKPSRDICQRGTSLTIQCQVDSQVTMMFWYRQQPGQSLTLIATANQGSEATYESGFVIDKFPISRPNLTFSTLTVSNMSPEDSSIYLCSVKHQNTEAFFGQGTRLTVV.

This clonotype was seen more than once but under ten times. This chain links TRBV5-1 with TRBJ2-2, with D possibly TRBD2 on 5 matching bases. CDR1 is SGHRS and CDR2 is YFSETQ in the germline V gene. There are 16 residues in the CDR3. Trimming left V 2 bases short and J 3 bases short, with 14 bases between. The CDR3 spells CASSFEDAGYTGELFF. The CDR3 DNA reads TGCGCCAGCAGCTTTGAAGACGCGGGCTACACCGGGGAGCTGTTTTTT.

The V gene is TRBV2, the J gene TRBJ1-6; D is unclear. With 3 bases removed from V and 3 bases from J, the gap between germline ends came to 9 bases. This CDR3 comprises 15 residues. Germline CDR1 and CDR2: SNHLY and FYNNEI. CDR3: CASSDGQLYNSPLHF. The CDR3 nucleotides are TGTGCCAGCAGTGATGGGCAGCTCTATAATTCACCCCTCCACTTT.

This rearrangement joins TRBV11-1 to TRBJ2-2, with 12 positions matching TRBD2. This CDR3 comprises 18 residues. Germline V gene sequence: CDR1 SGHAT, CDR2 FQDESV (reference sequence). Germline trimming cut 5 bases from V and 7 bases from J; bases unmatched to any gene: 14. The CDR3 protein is CASSNRLAGGPLDGELFF. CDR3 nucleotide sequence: TGTGCCAGCAGCAACCGTCTAGCGGGAGGGCCTTTAGACGGGGAGCTGTTTTTT. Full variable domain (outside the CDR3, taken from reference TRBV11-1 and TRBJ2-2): EAEVAQSPRYKITEKSQAVAFWCDPISGHATLYWYRQILGQGPELLVQFQDESVVDDSQLPKDRFSAERLKGVDSTLKIQPAELGDSAMYLCASSNRLAGGPLDGELFFGEGSRLTVL.

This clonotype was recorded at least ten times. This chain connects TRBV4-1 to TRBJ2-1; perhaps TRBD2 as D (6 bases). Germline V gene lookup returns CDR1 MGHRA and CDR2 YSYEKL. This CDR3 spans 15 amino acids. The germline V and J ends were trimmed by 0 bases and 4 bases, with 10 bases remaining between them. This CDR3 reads CASSQDRGKYNEQFF. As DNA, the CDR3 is TGCGCCAGCAGCCAAGATCGGGGGAAGTACAATGAGCAGTTCTTC.

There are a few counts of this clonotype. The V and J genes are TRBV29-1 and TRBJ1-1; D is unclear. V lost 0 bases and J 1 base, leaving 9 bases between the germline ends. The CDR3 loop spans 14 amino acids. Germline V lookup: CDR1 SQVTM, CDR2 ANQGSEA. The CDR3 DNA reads TGCAGCGTTGAAGATCCGTTTTCGAACACTGAAGCTTTCTTT. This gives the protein CSVEDPFSNTEAFF.

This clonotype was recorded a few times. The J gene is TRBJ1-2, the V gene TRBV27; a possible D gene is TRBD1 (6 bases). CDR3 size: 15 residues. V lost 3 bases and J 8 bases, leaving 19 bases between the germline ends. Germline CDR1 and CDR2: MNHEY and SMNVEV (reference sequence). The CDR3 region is CASSLISMDSRGYTF. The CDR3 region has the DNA TGTGCCAGCAGTTTGATCTCAATGGACAGCAGAGGCTACACCTTC.

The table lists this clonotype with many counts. CDR3 sequence reads: CSVDTGGGYNEQFF. The DNA of the CDR3 is TGCAGCGTTGACACGGGGGGGGGTTACAATGAGCAGTTCTTC. This chain joins TRBV29-1 and TRBJ2-1; 8 bases are shared with TRBD2. The J segment lost 4 bases and the V segment lost 3 bases, leaving 5 bases of the junction unmatched. This CDR3 is 14 amino acids long. The germline gives CDR1 SQVTM, CDR2 ANQGSEA.

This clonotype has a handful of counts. CDR3 nucleotide sequence: TGTGCCAGCAGTTTGACGGGAGGACTCATTGGGGAGCAGTACTTC. Translation gives CASSLTGGLIGEQYF. The chain is built from TRBV12-3 or TRBV12-4 and TRBJ2-7; 7 bases line up with TRBD2. V shed 3 bases, J shed 7 bases, and the junction held 12 bases outside the gene matches. This CDR3 has 15 amino acids.

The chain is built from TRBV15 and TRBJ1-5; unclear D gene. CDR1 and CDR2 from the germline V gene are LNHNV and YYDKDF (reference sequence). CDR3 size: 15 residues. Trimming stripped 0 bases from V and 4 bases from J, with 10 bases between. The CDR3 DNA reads TGTGCCACCAGCAGAGATAGGGCCAAAAATCAGCCCCAGCATTTT. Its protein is CATSRDRAKNQPQHF. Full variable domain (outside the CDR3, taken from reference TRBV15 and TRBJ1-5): DAMVIQNPRYQVTQFGKPVTLSCSQTLNHNVMYWYQQKSSQAPKLLFHYYDKDFNNEADTPDNFQSRRPNTSFCFLDIRSPGLGDTAMYLCATSRDRAKNQPQHFGDGTRLSIL.

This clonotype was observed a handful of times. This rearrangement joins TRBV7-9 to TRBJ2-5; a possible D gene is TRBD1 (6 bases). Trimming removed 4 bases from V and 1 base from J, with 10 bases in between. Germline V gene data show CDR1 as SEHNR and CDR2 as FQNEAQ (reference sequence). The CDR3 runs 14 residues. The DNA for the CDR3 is TGTGCCAGCAGCTCGCGGACAGCCCAAGAGACCCAGTACTTC. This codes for CASSSRTAQETQYF.